This T cell receptor (beta chain) is drawn from a study of molecular identifiers for immune sequencing clone quantification. With 5 bases clipped from V and 6 bases from J, the junction kept 1 base outside the gene matches. This CDR3 has 12 residues. The table lists this clonotype with a few counts. As yet, its antigen is unknown. Investigators produced naive CD8 libraries from approximately 20,000 to 1,000,000 sorted cells, drawing on 10%, 30% or 50% RNA. Study outcomes and limitations: A single cell's spiked Jurkat TCR RNA was reportedly detectable among about a million naive cells. Under 1% of molecules in naive cells, but over 99% of effector molecules, belonged to clones above 20 RNA copies.

For bulk TCR libraries, previously described methods and listed TCR primers were used. Each CDR3 protein is one row after TCRdb ran MiXCR on the PCR reads. In the table there are roughly 100,000 distinct CDR3 sequences, about a third of which are singletons. This receptor was identified in a human donor in good health. Some libraries in this study had Jurkat cell RNA spiked in. The V and J genes are TRBV6-7 and TRBJ2-7; the match to TRBD1 covers 10 bases. TRBV6-7 is annotated as an ORF whose role is uncertain. Sequences were obtained from naive CD8+ T cells from blood, with Jurkat cell RNA spiked in. The subset is: FACS-sorted CD8+CD4-CCR7+CD45RA+ naive T cells. The CDR3 reads CASSGQGGEQYF. The DNA of the CDR3 is TGTGCCAGCAGTGGACAGGGGGGCGAGCAGTACTTC.